The next 8 T cell receptor beta chains were all read from a single sample in a study of ipilimumab plus nivolumab after autologous stem cell transplantation. Sequenced by immunoSEQ multiplex PCR; TCRdb stores in-frame clones only, minus some. The data hold 20,000 to 30,000 clones, with about 86% observed a single time. Material: PBMCs, obtained in a trial of ipilimumab plus nivolumab as post-transplant consolidation. Receptors originate from a male donor with diffuse large B-cell lymphoma.

The rearrangement uses TRBV6-6 and TRBJ2-7; 8 bases map to TRBD1. The CDR3 totals 12 residues. The V gene end was trimmed by 8 bases and the J gene end by 3 bases; junction bases not matched to a gene: 3. Germline V gene lookup returns CDR1 MNHNY and CDR2 SVGAGI (reference sequence). The CDR3 here is CASRTGSYEQYF. CDR3 bases: TGTGCCAGCCGGACAGGGAGCTACGAGCAGTACTTC.

The V and J genes are TRBV6-6 and TRBJ2-2; 12 bases match TRBD2. CDR3 length: 16 amino acids. Germline loops: CDR1 MNHNY, CDR2 SVGAGI (reference sequence). The V gene end was trimmed by 6 bases and the J gene end by 7 bases; junction bases not matched to a gene: 9. The CDR3 sequence: CASRSSSGGAGGELFF. CDR3 DNA sequence: TGTGCCAGCAGATCCTCTAGCGGGGGGGCCGGCGGGGAGCTGTTTTTT.

The chain has TRBV6-5 and TRBJ1-2, with D possibly being TRBD1 (5 bases). This CDR3 is built from 12 residues. CDR1 MNHEY and CDR2 SVGAGI come from the germline V gene. The V end was cut by 5 bases, the J end by 7 bases, with 11 bases between. The CDR3 nucleotides are TGTGCCAGCAGTCATCAGGGTGGTGGCTACACCTTC. Its translation: CASSHQGGGYTF.

The chain employs TRBV5-4 and TRBJ2-6; 8 bases map to TRBD1. V trimming: 4 bases; J trimming: 3 bases; junction bases outside the gene matches: 3. The CDR3 has 15 amino acids. CDR1 is SGHNT and CDR2 is YYREEE in the germline V gene (reference sequence). CDR3 sequence reads: CASSGQGFGANVLTF. The CDR3 DNA sequence: TGTGCCAGCAGCGGACAGGGATTTGGGGCCAACGTCCTGACTTTC.

The rearrangement uses TRBV5-1 and TRBJ2-7, with D perhaps matching TRBD2 (5 bases). Germline CDR1 reads SGHRS; CDR2 reads YFSETQ. V lost 4 bases, J lost 3 bases, and 11 bases lay in between. This CDR3 is 13 amino acids long. CDR3 sequence: CASSNGRGYEQYF. The CDR3 DNA sequence: TGCGCCAGCAGCAACGGACGGGGCTACGAGCAGTACTTC. The complete variable domain, with remaining parts taken from reference TRBV5-1 and TRBJ2-7, reads KAGVTQTPRYLIKTRGQQVTLSCSPISGHRSVSWYQQTPGQGLQFLFEYFSETQRNKGNFPGRFSGRQFSNSRSEMNVSTLELGDSALYLCASSNGRGYEQYFGPGTRLTVT.

The gene calls are TRBV20-1 and TRBJ1-1, with a tentative D call TRBD1 (5 bases). The CDR3 covers 11 residues. Germline V lookup: CDR1 DFQATT, CDR2 SNEGSKA (reference sequence). CDR3 sequence: CSADRNTEAFF. CDR3 in DNA: TGCAGCGCAGACAGAAACACTGAAGCTTTCTTT.

V and J are TRBV7-3 and TRBJ2-7; 9 bases agree with TRBD2. The CDR3 has 15 residues. Germline V gene sequence: CDR1 SGHTA, CDR2 FQGTGA. V gave up 1 base and J gave up 6 bases; unmatched junction bases: 7. CDR3 nucleotide sequence: TGTGCCAGCAGCTTAAGTGGGGCTAGCGGGGTCGAGCAGTACTTC. This gives the protein CASSLSGASGVEQYF.

V is TRBV6-5 and J is TRBJ1-1; D is uncertain. Germline assignment: CDR1 MNHEY and CDR2 SVGAGI. The CDR3 length is 15 residues. Trimming cost V 0 bases and J 1 base, with 9 bases left between them. The CDR3 DNA sequence: TGTGCCAGCAGTTACTCGATGCGGGGGAACACTGAAGCTTTCTTT. Its protein is CASSYSMRGNTEAFF.